The T cell receptor (beta chain) under discussion was sequenced for a study of patients and donors after allogeneic stem cell transplantation. MiXCR, applied by TCRdb to the RT-PCR reads, yields one record per CDR3 protein. The sample lists 65,000 to 80,000 distinct CDR3 sequences, about 26% occurring once. The sequence was collected from a human donor who was either an allogeneic HSCT recipient or a stem cell or donor lymphocyte infusion donor (not recorded which). It is not recorded whose cells these are; they may come from a transplant donor. The sequenced material came from blood, either unsorted or a sorted T cell fraction (not recorded which).

DNA of the CDR3: TGTGCCAACTCTCAGGGTGCTAGCACAGATACGCAGTATTTT. As protein: CANSQGASTDTQYF. The V gene is TRBV7-2, the J gene TRBJ2-3; D perhaps matches TRBD1 (5 bases). The germline V gene has CDR1 SGHTA and CDR2 FQGNSA. The CDR3 consists of 14 residues. V was clipped by 10 bases and J by 0 bases, with 14 bases between them.